Listed below are T cell receptor beta chains from one sample, sequenced in a study of blood T cell repertoires in COVID-19. Sequencing was performed with immunoSEQ multiplex PCR; in TCRdb, only in-frame clones are kept and a portion is missing. The sample gives 280,000 or so clones, around 88% of which show up once; approximately 5.7% is in the top ten. The sample taken for sequencing was PBMCs or T cells enriched from blood (not recorded which). These receptors came from a woman aged 40 to 55 who had recovered from COVID-19. The CDR3 runs from the conserved cysteine through the conserved F or W. A D gene is named only where the DNA matches it firmly. Some rows mark clone size as missing; the rest say once, few, many or name a class of expanded clone.

cdr3_nt: TGTGCCAGCAGTTTAGTGATGTTAGGGGCGCACACCTTC; cdr3_aa: CASSLVMLGAHTF; clone_size: .; cdr3_length: 13; j_call: TRBJ1-2; v_call: TRBV12-3/TRBV12-4; d_call: .
cdr3_nt: TGCGCCAGCAGCTTGGATCCTCGAAACACCATATATTTT; cdr3_aa: CASSLDPRNTIYF; clone_size: .; cdr3_length: 13; j_call: TRBJ1-3; v_call: TRBV5-1; d_call: .
cdr3_nt: TGTGCCAGCAGCACAGGGGGTAGAACATATGGCTACACCTTC; cdr3_aa: CASSTGGRTYGYTF; clone_size: .; cdr3_length: 14; j_call: TRBJ1-2; v_call: TRBV2; d_call: TRBD1
cdr3_nt: TGTGCCAGCAGCTCCAACAGGGGAGGGGAGCTGTTTTTT; cdr3_aa: CASSSNRGGELFF; clone_size: .; cdr3_length: 13; j_call: TRBJ2-2; v_call: TRBV13; d_call: TRBD1
cdr3_nt: TGTGCCAGCAGTGAGCTAACAGGGAGAGATGGCTACACCTTC; cdr3_aa: CASSELTGRDGYTF; clone_size: .; cdr3_length: 14; j_call: TRBJ1-2; v_call: TRBV2; d_call: .
cdr3_nt: TGTGCCAGCAGCCCCGCACGGGGTGCAACTAATGAAAAACTGTTTTTT; cdr3_aa: CASSPARGATNEKLFF; clone_size: .; cdr3_length: 16; j_call: TRBJ1-4; v_call: TRBV3-1/TRBV3-2; d_call: .
cdr3_nt: TGTGCCAGCTCACCAAACCGGAATGAGCAGTTCTTC; cdr3_aa: CASSPNRNEQFF; clone_size: .; cdr3_length: 12; j_call: TRBJ2-1; v_call: TRBV18; d_call: .
cdr3_nt: TGTGCCATCAGTGAGGGGTTAGCGGGAGGTCAAGAGACCCAGTACTTC; cdr3_aa: CAISEGLAGGQETQYF; clone_size: .; cdr3_length: 16; j_call: TRBJ2-5; v_call: TRBV10-3; d_call: TRBD2
cdr3_nt: TGTGCCAGCAGTTTTTTGGAGTCCAATGAGCAGTTCTTC; cdr3_aa: CASSFLESNEQFF; clone_size: .; cdr3_length: 13; j_call: TRBJ2-1; v_call: TRBV12-3/TRBV12-4; d_call: .
cdr3_nt: TGTGCCAGCAGTTCTGCAAGGACTAGCAAGGAGACCCAGTACTTC; cdr3_aa: CASSSARTSKETQYF; clone_size: .; cdr3_length: 15; j_call: TRBJ2-5; v_call: TRBV7-9; d_call: TRBD2
cdr3_nt: TGTGCCAGCAGCCTCACAGGGGTTGGCGAGCAGTACTTC; cdr3_aa: CASSLTGVGEQYF; clone_size: few; cdr3_length: 13; j_call: TRBJ2-7; v_call: TRBV7-9; d_call: TRBD1
cdr3_nt: TGTGCCACCACGAGGGGGGGATCCTACAATGAGCAGTTCTTC; cdr3_aa: CATTRGGSYNEQFF; clone_size: .; cdr3_length: 14; j_call: TRBJ2-1; v_call: TRBV28; d_call: .
cdr3_nt: TGTGCCAGCAGTTTTCACTCTGGGGCCAACGTCCTGACTTTC; cdr3_aa: CASSFHSGANVLTF; clone_size: .; cdr3_length: 14; j_call: TRBJ2-6; v_call: TRBV28; d_call: .
cdr3_nt: TGTGCCAGCAGCCGCCACAGGGGAGGCACAGATACGCAGTATTTT; cdr3_aa: CASSRHRGGTDTQYF; clone_size: .; cdr3_length: 15; j_call: TRBJ2-3; v_call: TRBV11-2; d_call: TRBD1
cdr3_nt: TGTGCCAGCAGCCACGCCCATCCGGGACTAGCGGATTACGAGCAGTACTTC; cdr3_aa: CASSHAHPGLADYEQYF; clone_size: .; cdr3_length: 17; j_call: TRBJ2-7; v_call: TRBV3-1/TRBV3-2; d_call: TRBD2
cdr3_nt: TGTGCCAGCTCACCAGGCGGCGGGAGCTCTGGAAACACCATATATTTT; cdr3_aa: CASSPGGGSSGNTIYF; clone_size: .; cdr3_length: 16; j_call: TRBJ1-3; v_call: TRBV18; d_call: .
cdr3_nt: TGTGCCAGCAGCCGTCGGACCCCAGGGATCGCCAATCAGCCCCAGCATTTT; cdr3_aa: CASSRRTPGIANQPQHF; clone_size: .; cdr3_length: 17; j_call: TRBJ1-5; v_call: TRBV27; d_call: .
cdr3_nt: TGTGCCAGCAGTGAAGCCGGGACAACCCCTAATTCACCCCTCCACTTT; cdr3_aa: CASSEAGTTPNSPLHF; clone_size: .; cdr3_length: 16; j_call: TRBJ1-6; v_call: TRBV6-1; d_call: .
cdr3_nt: TGTGCCAGCAGCTTTAGCAGGGATAACTATGGCTACACCTTC; cdr3_aa: CASSFSRDNYGYTF; clone_size: .; cdr3_length: 14; j_call: TRBJ1-2; v_call: TRBV5-4; d_call: .
cdr3_nt: TGTGCCAGCAGCCCCTGGGCAGAGACTGGGGCCAACGTCCTGACTTTC; cdr3_aa: CASSPWAETGANVLTF; clone_size: .; cdr3_length: 16; j_call: TRBJ2-6; v_call: TRBV7-2; d_call: .
cdr3_nt: TGTGCCAGTAGTCCCGGACAGGGCGTGGGTCAAGAGACCCAGTACTTC; cdr3_aa: CASSPGQGVGQETQYF; clone_size: few; cdr3_length: 16; j_call: TRBJ2-5; v_call: TRBV19; d_call: TRBD1
cdr3_nt: TGTGCCAGCAGCCCCTGGGGTAGCGGGAGATCCAATGAGCAGTTCTTC; cdr3_aa: CASSPWGSGRSNEQFF; clone_size: .; cdr3_length: 16; j_call: TRBJ2-1; v_call: TRBV28; d_call: TRBD2
cdr3_nt: TGTGCCAGCAGTTTATTCGGCGGAAACTCCTACGAGCAGTACTTC; cdr3_aa: CASSLFGGNSYEQYF; clone_size: .; cdr3_length: 15; j_call: TRBJ2-7; v_call: TRBV28; d_call: .
cdr3_nt: TGTGCCAGCAGCCTATACGGAGACAGGGTTAACTATGGCTACACCTTC; cdr3_aa: CASSLYGDRVNYGYTF; clone_size: .; cdr3_length: 16; j_call: TRBJ1-2; v_call: TRBV9; d_call: TRBD1
cdr3_nt: TGTGCCAGCTCACCACAGATAGGGGGTGCGGTCACTGAAGCTTTCTTT; cdr3_aa: CASSPQIGGAVTEAFF; clone_size: .; cdr3_length: 16; j_call: TRBJ1-1; v_call: TRBV18; d_call: .
cdr3_nt: TGTGCCAGCAGTGACGTCTTTAGTCGGCAGACTTACTATGGCTACACCTTC; cdr3_aa: CASSDVFSRQTYYGYTF; clone_size: few; cdr3_length: 17; j_call: TRBJ1-2; v_call: TRBV6-4; d_call: .
cdr3_nt: TGCAGCGTTGAAGCGGGAGGGGTACTAGCCAAAAACATTCAGTACTTC; cdr3_aa: CSVEAGGVLAKNIQYF; clone_size: .; cdr3_length: 16; j_call: TRBJ2-4; v_call: TRBV29-1; d_call: TRBD2
cdr3_nt: TGCGCCAGCAGTGAGTCGTGGGACAGCTCCTATAATTCACCCCTCCACTTT; cdr3_aa: CASSESWDSSYNSPLHF; clone_size: .; cdr3_length: 17; j_call: TRBJ1-6; v_call: TRBV10-1; d_call: TRBD1
cdr3_nt: TGTGCCAGCAGCCGGACTAGCGCTTACAATGAGCAGTTCTTC; cdr3_aa: CASSRTSAYNEQFF; clone_size: .; cdr3_length: 14; j_call: TRBJ2-1; v_call: TRBV7-6; d_call: TRBD2
cdr3_nt: TGCGCCAGCAGCTGGGCCCTCCAAGAGACCCAGTACTTC; cdr3_aa: CASSWALQETQYF; clone_size: once; cdr3_length: 13; j_call: TRBJ2-5; v_call: TRBV5-1; d_call: .
cdr3_nt: TGTGCCAGCAGCCCTGCCCCGCCGGGACAAACCTCCTACAATGAGCAGTTCTTC; cdr3_aa: CASSPAPPGQTSYNEQFF; clone_size: .; cdr3_length: 18; j_call: TRBJ2-1; v_call: TRBV5-4; d_call: .
cdr3_nt: TGTGCCAGCAGCACCCACAGGACGGGTGAGCAGTTCTTC; cdr3_aa: CASSTHRTGEQFF; clone_size: .; cdr3_length: 13; j_call: TRBJ2-1; v_call: TRBV7-2; d_call: .
cdr3_nt: TGTGCCAGTAGTATCCGTCAGTATGGCTACACCTTC; cdr3_aa: CASSIRQYGYTF; clone_size: .; cdr3_length: 12; j_call: TRBJ1-2; v_call: TRBV19; d_call: .
cdr3_nt: TGTGCCAGCAGCCAAGACGTCTCCTACGAGCAGTACTTC; cdr3_aa: CASSQDVSYEQYF; clone_size: few; cdr3_length: 13; j_call: TRBJ2-7; v_call: TRBV14; d_call: .
cdr3_nt: TGTGCCAGTACAGGGGGAACCTACAATGAGCAGTTCTTC; cdr3_aa: CASTGGTYNEQFF; clone_size: .; cdr3_length: 13; j_call: TRBJ2-1; v_call: TRBV19; d_call: TRBD1
cdr3_nt: TGTGCCAGCAGTAAAAGCCCGGGGGAAGAGACCCAGTACTTC; cdr3_aa: CASSKSPGEETQYF; clone_size: .; cdr3_length: 14; j_call: TRBJ2-5; v_call: TRBV2; d_call: .
cdr3_nt: TGTGCCAGCAGCTTAGTGGACAGGTCCAATTCACCCCTCCACTTT; cdr3_aa: CASSLVDRSNSPLHF; clone_size: .; cdr3_length: 15; j_call: TRBJ1-6; v_call: TRBV7-8; d_call: TRBD1
cdr3_nt: TGTGCCAGCAGCTTAGCCAGGGAACGCACTGAAGCTTTCTTT; cdr3_aa: CASSLARERTEAFF; clone_size: .; cdr3_length: 14; j_call: TRBJ1-1; v_call: TRBV7-2; d_call: .
cdr3_nt: TGTGCCACTAGCCGAGGGGAGGGCAATCAGCCCCAGCATTTT; cdr3_aa: CATSRGEGNQPQHF; clone_size: .; cdr3_length: 14; j_call: TRBJ1-5; v_call: TRBV10-3; d_call: .
cdr3_nt: TGTGCCAGCAGCAACCCTTGGACAGGGGGGGACCTTTCAGCCACAGATACGCAGTATTTT; cdr3_aa: CASSNPWTGGDLSATDTQYF; clone_size: .; cdr3_length: 20; j_call: TRBJ2-3; v_call: TRBV21-1; d_call: .